These T cell receptor beta chains were read from a single sample in a study of T cell responses to AZD1222 COVID-19 vaccine. Generated by immunoSEQ multiplex PCR, the TCRdb table keeps only in-frame clones and is missing some. The sample consists of over 20,000 clones, 87% of them appearing once. Source: peripheral blood, taken 28 days after the second AZD1222 dose. These TCRs come from an adult who received the AZD1222 COVID-19 vaccine. Each CDR3 is given with its conserved first and last residue. Each record gives: CDR3 protein, V gene, CDR3 length, J gene.

CASSLYGTTNEKLFF,TRBV5-1,15,TRBJ1-4
CASSTGTSGHTTDTQYF,TRBV19,17,TRBJ2-3
CASSLKEATSTDTQYF,TRBV13,16,TRBJ2-3
CASSAGTGGADTQYF,TRBV7-2,15,TRBJ2-3
CASQAGELFF,TRBV28,10,TRBJ2-2
CASSLLGLGRRGANVLTF,TRBV7-9,18,TRBJ2-6
CASLGGGDNQPQHF,TRBV6-5,14,TRBJ1-5
CAISELEDRGNEQYF,TRBV10-3,15,TRBJ2-7
CASSEVAGKFYEQYF,TRBV6-1,15,TRBJ2-7
CSVSRVQRNEQFF,TRBV29-1,13,TRBJ2-1
CASSGTGRGWNTIYF,TRBV19,15,TRBJ1-3
CATRPRLSHEQYF,TRBV7-9,13,TRBJ2-7
CAWTGSGANVLTF,TRBV30,13,TRBJ2-6
CASSLGQGKNTEAFF,TRBV5-4,15,TRBJ1-1
CASSSQGGESYEQYF,TRBV11-3,15,TRBJ2-7
CASREGRLDQPQHF,TRBV10-2,14,TRBJ1-5
CASSLSSGGGGTEAFF,TRBV7-9,16,TRBJ1-1
CASSQLAATNTGELFF,TRBV6-2/TRBV6-3,16,TRBJ2-2
CASSEGVSSNQPQHF,TRBV11-2,15,TRBJ1-5
CASSTGTGTEAFF,TRBV2,13,TRBJ1-1
CSASEGRGTQYF,TRBV29-1,12,TRBJ2-5
CASSSRLGLAGGVEQYF,TRBV28,17,TRBJ2-7
CARSLVCTGELFF,TRBV7-5,13,TRBJ2-2
CASSIRTGSNQPQHF,TRBV19,15,TRBJ1-5
CASSLGQSTDTQYF,TRBV7-2,14,TRBJ2-3
CATFRRQTNTEAFF,TRBV6-5,14,TRBJ1-1
CASMRQGPLQYF,TRBV2,12,TRBJ2-7
CASMRLAGETPDTQYF,TRBV2,16,TRBJ2-3
CASSQESGGKNIQYF,TRBV4-3,15,TRBJ2-4
CASSTYSTSGRTDTQYF,TRBV2,17,TRBJ2-3
CASSRRLAQTDTQYF,TRBV5-1,15,TRBJ2-3
CASGTSDLYEQYF,TRBV28,13,TRBJ2-7
CASTSRRSADTQYF,TRBV28,14,TRBJ2-3
CASGTAPQETQYF,TRBV11-2,13,TRBJ2-5
CASSPTGTLYEQYF,TRBV27,14,TRBJ2-7
CASRRGTGVFEQYF,TRBV5-5,14,TRBJ2-7
CASSDYGTGPDTQYF,TRBV6-1,15,TRBJ2-3
CASSRLEGLGQPQHF,TRBV5-5,15,TRBJ1-5
CASSLDGGSSYNEQFF,TRBV7-8,16,TRBJ2-1
CAWSFYRGPGSPQHF,TRBV30,15,TRBJ1-5
CASSAGGLNTEAFF,TRBV27,14,TRBJ1-1
CASSGGPFGVLTF,TRBV9,13,TRBJ2-6
CASSARLAGGDTQYF,TRBV9,15,TRBJ2-3
CAIMAQGTSGIYNEQFF,TRBV10-3,17,TRBJ2-1
CASSLEAGSSYEQYF,TRBV11-3,15,TRBJ2-7
CASSPNRGTSNF,TRBV28,12,TRBJ2-3
CASSPQKGAMETQYF,TRBV18,15,TRBJ2-5
CASSYDPAPYYEQYF,TRBV6-2/TRBV6-3,15,TRBJ2-7
CASSWQGGETQYF,TRBV11-2,13,TRBJ2-5
CASSPRGSNPLEQYF,TRBV9,15,TRBJ2-7
CASSMETGEAFF,TRBV10-1,12,TRBJ1-1
CASSLQGSVTGELFF,TRBV7-3,15,TRBJ2-2
CAWSAGPDRRGNTIYF,TRBV30,16,TRBJ1-3
CASSQDSQGASSPLHF,TRBV4-1,16,TRBJ1-6